This T cell receptor beta chain was captured by sequencing in a study of blood T cells in healthy people across ages (dated by TCRdb to the mid-2010s). For context, the study as a whole: In model experiments, template switching captured roughly one uniquely barcoded TCR beta cDNA molecule for every two T cells. Age-related changes in TCR beta repertoire diversity were measured in the study by deep sequencing normalized with unique cDNA molecular identifiers. Two additional independent replicas of 1 million unique cDNA reads from the same blood draw were analyzed for two donors (one aged 18 to 29 and one aged 80 or older). To avoid experimental bias, donors of different ages were distributed randomly across sequencing lanes. The donors were divided into four age groups: young (average approximately 15 years), middle-aged (around 41), aged (approximately 59) and long-lived (nearly 85). The research as a whole found: Estimates of total diversity based on one million sequenced T cells were regarded as lower bounds and as underestimates. Bulk unsorted PBMC profiling prevented conclusive comparison of naive and antigen-experienced compartments. Observed TCR beta diversity per million T cells fell roughly linearly with age, and a significant reduction was already apparent by age about 43. Because the CMV infection status of the donors was unknown, age-related changes in expanded clonotypes may potentially have been confounded. Compared with the aged group, the long-lived group had more naive CD4+ T cells, fewer expanded clones and increased TCR diversity, suggesting age selection. Observed TCR beta diversity correlated strongly with the percentage of naive T cells measured by flow cytometry.

CDR1 and CDR2 are read off the germline V gene (reference sequence) as DFQATT and SNEGSKA. The CDR3 measures 14 amino acids from cysteine to phenylalanine. The only DNA kept is the CDR3, 42 bases in frame from the first base. The junction carries 13 bases between V and J, which are trimmed by 0 bases and 4 bases respectively. This clonotype was found a few times. Its antigen is not yet known. No base quality values were provided; no much bigger clone lies one nucleotide off. Systemically healthy Caucasian individuals from Russia, 35 to 50 in total and aged roughly 6 to 100 years, were included as donors. About 10 milliliters of peripheral blood were collected from each donor into EDTA-treated Vacutainer tubes. Ficoll-Paque density-gradient centrifugation was used to isolate PBMCs, with at least 6.5 million per sample. Trizol reagent was used to extract total RNA from the PBMCs, yielding at least 5.5 micrograms per sample. For every donor, an aliquot of PBMCs went through flow cytometry to measure the percentages of naive CD45RAhigh/CD27high T cells.

Receptor libraries were prepared by 5' RACE. Reads for this sample came from an Illumina HiSeq 2500. A second PCR of about 7 to 12 cycles was performed with a sample-barcoded 5' primer and a J-beta primer mix. A unique molecular identifier was introduced onto each TCR beta cDNA molecule by a template-switch 5' adaptor carrying 12 random nucleotides. Each sample yielded at least 2.5 million CDR3-containing paired-end reads. First-strand cDNA was synthesized from all RNA with the Mint cDNA synthesis kit, primed by a TRBC-specific oligonucleotide. After uracil-DNA glycosylase treatment, a first 18-cycle PCR used universal primers M1SS and BC2_uni_R on all cDNA. In the paper's pipeline: For normalization, 1 million high-quality reads, each with a distinct molecular identifier, were randomly selected from each sample. Instead of being binned into consensus sequences, reads that shared molecular identifiers were thrown out. MiTCR, set to a Q25 quality threshold and the strictest error-elimination algorithm, was used for CDR3 identification, clonotype clustering and error correction. A nonparametric unseen species model using Euler transformation provided a lower-bound estimate of total TCR beta diversity. Through fastp at Q25 and MiXCR, TCRdb rebuilt clones from the public reads, retaining in-frame beta chains. CDR3 protein sequences are deduplicated, and each keeps its most common genes and DNA. The V and J calls were not made by the authors but by TCRdb's processing. This sample has approximately 830,000 distinct CDR3 sequences in its table, and around 62% of those were observed once. Roughly 26% of the sample comes from the top ten.

The V gene is TRBV20-1 and the J gene is TRBJ2-7; a tentative D match to TRBD1 spans 6 bases. The receptor's source is a young man in good health. The sample was blood. The sequenced DNA is TGCAGTGCTAGAGATTGGGACATGGCGTACGAGCAGTACTTC. Its amino acids are CSARDWDMAYEQYF.